This TCR beta chain comes out of a study of control samples from healthy donors and cancer patients. This table comes from immunoSEQ multiplex PCR, and its TCRdb copy is limited to in-frame clones, with some not included. The table records around 90,000 clones, over 65% of them present only once. The CDR3 extends over 8 amino acids. The sequence was collected from a woman aged 40 to 50 in good health. The specimen was blood. The chain uses TRBV7-5 and TRBJ1-1. TRBV7-5 is recorded as a pseudogene. CDR3 amino acids: CARPRGSF. The CDR3 nucleotides read TGTGCCAGACCCCGGGGTTCTTTT.